This is a list of T cell receptor beta chains from one sample in a study of blood T cell repertoires in COVID-19. Using immunoSEQ multiplex PCR, the repertoire was profiled, and TCRdb retains in-frame clones only, with some absent. The sample consists of 150,000 to 200,000 clones, 60% to 85% of them appearing once. Sequenced sample: peripheral blood. The receptors shown here come from a man aged 55 to 70 with active or convalescent COVID-19. The CDR3 runs from the conserved cysteine through the conserved F or W. Each record gives: J gene, D gene, V gene, CDR3 protein. A D gene is named only where the DNA matches it firmly.

J gene: TRBJ1-1; D gene: TRBD1; V gene: TRBV7-2; CDR3 protein: CASSENRGANTEAFF
J gene: TRBJ1-1; D gene: TRBD1; V gene: TRBV30; CDR3 protein: CAWSTQRTGKTEAFF
J gene: TRBJ2-1; D gene: TRBD2; V gene: TRBV7-2; CDR3 protein: CASSFLKGLDAQFF
J gene: TRBJ1-2; D gene: .; V gene: TRBV25-1; CDR3 protein: CATTGGVYGYTF
J gene: TRBJ2-3; D gene: .; V gene: TRBV7-2; CDR3 protein: CASSPFGGSSTDTQYF
J gene: TRBJ2-1; D gene: TRBD2; V gene: TRBV5-1; CDR3 protein: CASSWAGGGYEQFF
J gene: TRBJ2-1; D gene: TRBD2; V gene: TRBV7-9; CDR3 protein: CASSFPSGRLDNEQFF
J gene: TRBJ2-1; D gene: TRBD1; V gene: TRBV5-1; CDR3 protein: CASSLWVNIEGASYNEQFF
J gene: TRBJ2-2; D gene: .; V gene: TRBV12-3/TRBV12-4; CDR3 protein: CASRGLDTGELFF
J gene: TRBJ1-5; D gene: .; V gene: TRBV7-9; CDR3 protein: CASSPMVDNQPQHF
J gene: TRBJ2-3; D gene: TRBD2; V gene: TRBV7-2; CDR3 protein: CASSLRLAISTDTQYF
J gene: TRBJ2-1; D gene: .; V gene: TRBV27; CDR3 protein: CASSFRGLASSYNEQFF
J gene: TRBJ2-7; D gene: TRBD1; V gene: TRBV9; CDR3 protein: CASSVGQGARYEQYF
J gene: TRBJ2-2; D gene: .; V gene: TRBV9; CDR3 protein: CASSASAPGVGELFF
J gene: TRBJ2-7; D gene: .; V gene: TRBV9; CDR3 protein: CASSPPRTAGGEQYF
J gene: TRBJ2-3; D gene: .; V gene: TRBV28; CDR3 protein: CASSLWGSDTQYF
J gene: TRBJ1-2; D gene: TRBD1; V gene: TRBV20-1; CDR3 protein: CSASLHGQDGYGYTF
J gene: TRBJ1-6; D gene: .; V gene: TRBV27; CDR3 protein: CASSLRGQRYNSPLHF
J gene: TRBJ1-5; D gene: .; V gene: TRBV23-1; CDR3 protein: CASSPEGSNQPQHF